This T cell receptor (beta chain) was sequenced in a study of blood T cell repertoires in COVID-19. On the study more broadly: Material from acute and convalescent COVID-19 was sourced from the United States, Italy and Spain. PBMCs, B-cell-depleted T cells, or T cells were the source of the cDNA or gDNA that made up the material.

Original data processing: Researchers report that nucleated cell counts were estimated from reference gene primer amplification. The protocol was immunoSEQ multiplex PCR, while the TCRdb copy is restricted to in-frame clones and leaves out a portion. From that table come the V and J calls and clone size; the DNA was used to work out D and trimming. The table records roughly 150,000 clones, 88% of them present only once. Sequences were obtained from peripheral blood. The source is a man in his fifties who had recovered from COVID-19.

This CDR3 reads CASRSSGGTTDTQYF. The CDR3 DNA reads as TGTGCCAGCAGATCTAGCGGGGGTACCACAGATACGCAGTATTTT. This chain connects TRBV2 to TRBJ2-3, with TRBD2 matching over 10 bases. Germline V gene lookup returns CDR1 SNHLY and CDR2 FYNNEI. The V and J ends lost 6 bases and 2 bases, in that order; junction bases with no gene match: 5. The CDR3 spans 15 residues.